The 28 T cell receptor beta chains listed next were all sequenced from one sample in a study of vaccination and CD4 T cells after COVID-19. Time point defined: late sampling 161 to 241 days after vaccination in three convalescent patients. Treatment: roughly ten-day PBMC culture with coronavirus spike peptide pools or control peptides (ViraFEST assay). The Oncomine TCR Beta short-read assay sequenced DNA from cultured CD4+ T cells. From the PCR reads, TCRdb called clonotypes with MiXCR, one entry per CDR3 protein. The sample records around 25,000 distinct CDR3 sequences, 28% being singletons. What these receptors recognize is not known. The material sequenced was CD4+ T cells from blood, cultured in vitro, taken about 7 months after SARS-CoV-2 vaccination. The receptors were sampled from a human donor who had recovered from COVID-19.

In this sample, this clonotype turned up a few times. The rearrangement uses TRBV6-1 and TRBJ2-7; D not resolved. Germline lookup yields CDR1 MNHNS and CDR2 SASEGT. The CDR3 length is 15 residues. V shed 3 bases and J shed 3 bases, with 15 bases lying between them. The CDR3 bases are TGTGCCAGCAGTGAGGTGTTAGGACGGAGCTACGAGCAGTACTTC. Translated, it gives CASSEVLGRSYEQYF.

V is TRBV20-1 and J is TRBJ2-7; 15 bases line up with TRBD2. CDR1 is DFQATT and CDR2 is SNEGSKA in the germline V gene (reference sequence). Losses at the gene ends were 6 bases for V and 4 bases for J; bases not matched to a gene: 10. This CDR3 region has 16 residues. The CDR3 loop reads CSAEGGLAGGRYEQYF. CDR3 nucleotides: TGCAGTGCCGAAGGCGGACTAGCGGGAGGGCGGTACGAGCAGTACTTC.

This chain links TRBV19 with TRBJ1-1; no reliable D call. The germline V gene has CDR1 LNHDA and CDR2 SQIVND (reference sequence). V was pared by 4 bases and J by 3 bases, with 12 bases between. The CDR3 loop spans 14 amino acids. CDR3 amino acids: CASSKGSGHTEAFF. CDR3 sequence (DNA): TGTGCCAGTAGTAAGGGCAGCGGGCACACTGAAGCTTTCTTT.

The gene calls are TRBV4-3 and TRBJ2-5, with TRBD2 as a possible D gene (7 bases). The CDR3 loop spans 16 amino acids. The V end lost 1 base, the J end lost 5 bases, and 17 bases lay between the germline ends. CDR1 and CDR2 (germline): LGHNA, YSLEER. The CDR3 bases are TGCGCCAGCAGCCAAGCCGCTCGGGGGGCGCAGGAGACCCAGTACTTC. Its translation: CASSQAARGAQETQYF.

The CDR3, as DNA: TGTGCCAGCAGCTTCGGTTTCTCGACGGGGGAGGGTTACGAGCAGTACTTC. It codes for CASSFGFSTGEGYEQYF. The genes are TRBV5-4 and TRBJ2-7; TRBD2 agrees at 7 bases. CDR3 length equals 17 residues. V lost 2 bases to trimming and J lost 4 bases; unmatched junction nucleotides: 15. Germline-derived CDR1 and CDR2 are SGHNT and YYREEE (reference sequence).

This chain joins TRBV6-1 and TRBJ2-1, with 13 positions matching TRBD2. Trimming cost V 4 bases and J 10 bases; bases outside gene matches: 7. Germline V lookup: CDR1 MNHNS, CDR2 SASEGT. This CDR3 spans 15 amino acids. The CDR3 protein is CASSGTSGSRKEQFF. Here the CDR3 DNA reads TGTGCCAGCAGTGGGACTAGCGGGAGTCGGAAGGAGCAGTTCTTC.

This clonotype has more than one count but fewer than ten. V gene TRBV7-3 combines with J gene TRBJ2-3; TRBD1 agrees at 7 bases. The CDR3 covers 15 residues. V gave up 3 bases and J gave up 0 bases; unmatched junction bases: 3. Germline CDR1 SGHTA, CDR2 FQGTGA. DNA for the CDR3: TGTGCCAGCAGCTTCACAGGGGCTAGCACAGATACGCAGTATTTT. It specifies CASSFTGASTDTQYF.

The rearrangement joins TRBV6-2 or TRBV6-3 to TRBJ2-7; D gene ambiguous. From germline, CDR1 is MNHEY and CDR2 SVGEGT. With 1 base removed from V and 6 bases from J, the gap between germline ends came to 10 bases. The CDR3 runs to 13 residues. CDR3 DNA: TGTGCCAGCAGTTACTTCGGCAGGCCCGAGCAGTACTTC. Its translation: CASSYFGRPEQYF.

This chain links TRBV7-9 with TRBJ1-5; possibly TRBD1 for D (6 bases). CDR3 length: 14 residues. Germline loops: CDR1 SEHNR, CDR2 FQNEAQ (reference sequence). The V and J ends lost 5 bases and 5 bases respectively, with 13 bases between them. The CDR3 is CASSRNRADQPQHF. In nucleotides, the CDR3 is TGTGCCAGCAGCCGTAACAGGGCTGATCAGCCCCAGCATTTT.

The V call is TRBV5-4, the J call TRBJ2-3, with no clear D. The germline V and J ends were trimmed by 3 bases and 0 bases, with 11 bases remaining between them. The CDR3 covers 15 residues. CDR1 is SGHNT, CDR2 YYREEE, per germline (reference sequence). The CDR3 DNA sequence: TGTGCCAGCAGCTCAACGGTCCTTAGCACAGATACGCAGTATTTT. Translation gives CASSSTVLSTDTQYF.

The chain is built from TRBV5-4 and TRBJ2-5; D might be TRBD2 (7 bases). Germline CDR1 reads SGHNT; CDR2 reads YYREEE (reference sequence). The CDR3 runs to 15 residues. Between the trimmed V and J ends, which lost 0 bases and 5 bases, there was a span of 14 bases. This CDR3 reads CASSLGGGRAETQYF. CDR3 bases: TGTGCCAGCAGCTTGGGGGGGGGCCGGGCCGAGACCCAGTACTTC.

The chain joins TRBV7-7 to TRBJ2-7; 8 bases are a match to TRBD2. V shed 4 bases, J shed 0 bases, and the junction held 11 bases outside the gene matches. CDR3 size: 17 residues. CDR1 is SSHAT, CDR2 FNYEAQ, per germline (reference sequence). CDR3 sequence reads: CASSYNPGGSHSYEQYF. The CDR3 DNA reads TGTGCCAGCAGCTACAACCCGGGAGGGAGCCACTCCTACGAGCAGTACTTC.

In this sample, this clonotype is medium-sized. The gene calls are TRBV20-1 and TRBJ2-5, with 7 bases lining up with TRBD2. This CDR3 is 13 amino acids long. The germline V gene has CDR1 DFQATT and CDR2 SNEGSKA (reference sequence). Trimming took 3 bases from V and 6 from J; bases not matched to a gene: 7. CDR3 region: CSASIGGIKTQYF. For the CDR3, the DNA is TGCAGTGCTAGTATCGGGGGGATCAAGACCCAGTACTTC.

The V gene is TRBV7-8, the J gene TRBJ2-4; the match to TRBD2 covers 7 bases. The junction had 15 bases not matched to a gene; V was cut back by 1 base and J by 0 bases. The CDR3 contains 20 residues. CDR1 and CDR2 from the germline V gene are SGHVS and FQNEAQ. The CDR3 spells CASSLVAGLGGPLAKNIQYF. The CDR3 DNA is TGTGCCAGCAGCTTAGTAGCCGGACTAGGTGGACCCCTAGCCAAAAACATTCAGTACTTC.

The chain employs TRBV7-2 and TRBJ2-3, with a tentative D call TRBD2 (5 bases). Germline-derived CDR1 and CDR2 are SGHTA and FQGNSA. V lost 6 bases and J lost 4, with 17 bases in between. The length of the CDR3 is 15 residues. The CDR3 region is CASRAAVLSADTQYF. DNA of the CDR3: TGTGCCAGCAGAGCCGCTGTACTTAGCGCAGATACGCAGTATTTT.

V usage is TRBV18 and J usage is TRBJ2-7; 10 bases match TRBD2. CDR3 length: 16 amino acids. Germline trimming cut 5 bases from V and 5 bases from J; bases unmatched to any gene: 12. The germline gives CDR1 KGHSH, CDR2 LQKENI. CDR3 sequence reads: CASSSSIAGGGHEQYF. The CDR3 region has the DNA TGTGCCAGCTCATCTTCGATAGCGGGAGGAGGGCACGAGCAGTACTTC. The entire variable domain, with the rest obtained from reference TRBV18 and TRBJ2-7, is as follows: NAGVMQNPRHLVRRRGQEARLRCSPMKGHSHVYWYRQLPEEGLKFMVYLQKENIIDESGMPKERFSAEFPKEGPSILRIQQVVRGDSAAYFCASSSSIAGGGHEQYFGPGTRLTVT.

V gene TRBV20-1 combines with J gene TRBJ1-1; 9 bases are shared with TRBD1. Germline trimming cut 6 bases from V and 0 bases from J; bases unmatched to any gene: 14. This CDR3 region has 17 residues. The germline V gene encodes CDR1 DFQATT and CDR2 SNEGSKA (reference sequence). The DNA of the CDR3 is TGCAGTGCCCCGGGACAGGGTTCGTCCATAATGAACACTGAAGCTTTCTTT. Amino acids: CSAPGQGSSIMNTEAFF.

The genes are TRBV6-2 or TRBV6-3 and TRBJ1-2; 8 nucleotides match TRBD1. From germline, CDR1 is MNHEY and CDR2 SVGEGT. The CDR3 covers 15 residues. Trimming cost V 5 bases and J 4 bases; bases outside gene matches: 9. In DNA form, the CDR3 reads TGTGCCAGCAGTCCCCGGACAGGGACAATCTATGGCTACACCTTC. It is translated as CASSPRTGTIYGYTF.

The CDR3 region is CSARVQVEETQYF. CDR3 in DNA: TGCAGTGCTAGAGTGCAGGTAGAAGAGACCCAGTACTTC. This chain connects TRBV20-1 to TRBJ2-5; D gene uncertain. The CDR3 is made up of 13 amino acids. Germline lookup yields CDR1 DFQATT and CDR2 SNEGSKA (reference sequence). Trimming stripped 1 base from V and 3 bases from J, with 9 bases between.

This clonotype has a handful of counts. This rearrangement joins TRBV7-9 to TRBJ1-6, with TRBD1 identical over 7 bases. The CDR3 spans 15 residues. Germline lookup yields CDR1 SEHNR and CDR2 FQNEAQ (reference sequence). The V segment lost 5 bases and the J segment 5 bases; nucleotides outside the gene matches: 6. The CDR3 bases are TGTGCCAGCAGCCCCCTACAGGGGAATAATTCACCCCTCCACTTT. This gives the protein CASSPLQGNNSPLHF.

The table lists this clonotype with a few counts. The chain has TRBV20-1 and TRBJ2-7; perhaps TRBD1 as D (5 bases). Trimming took off 3 bases at V and 0 bases at J, with 9 bases between the two ends. This CDR3 comprises 13 residues. Germline V gene data show CDR1 as DFQATT and CDR2 as SNEGSKA (reference sequence). Here the CDR3 reads CSARAGSSYEQYF. The CDR3 DNA sequence: TGCAGTGCTAGGGCAGGGTCCTCCTACGAGCAGTACTTC.

This chain uses TRBV6-5 with TRBJ2-5, with D possibly being TRBD1 or TRBD2 (5 bases each). This CDR3 spans 13 amino acids. V lost 2 bases to trimming and J lost 2 bases, with 6 bases between them. CDR1 is MNHEY and CDR2 is SVGAGI in the germline V gene. DNA of the CDR3: TGTGCCAGCAGTTACGGGGGTCAAGAGACCCAGTACTTC. This codes for CASSYGGQETQYF.

In this sample, this clonotype turned up a few times. The J gene is TRBJ2-7, the V gene TRBV20-1, with 9 bases matching TRBD1. Losses at the gene ends were 6 bases for V and 4 bases for J; bases not matched to a gene: 10. Germline-derived CDR1 and CDR2 are DFQATT and SNEGSKA (reference sequence). The CDR3 is 14 residues long. The CDR3 reads CSAEEPGQGYEQYF. The CDR3 bases are TGCAGTGCCGAAGAACCGGGACAGGGTTACGAGCAGTACTTC.

The gene calls are TRBV27 and TRBJ2-7, with 7 bases identical to TRBD1. J gave up 1 base and V 5 bases, and 14 bases lay outside the gene matches. CDR1 is MNHEY, CDR2 SMNVEV, per germline (reference sequence). CDR3 length equals 17 residues. Written as DNA, the CDR3 is TGTGCCAGCAGTCTCTACAGGGGCGCAAGGAGGTCCTACGAGCAGTACTTC. It is translated as CASSLYRGARRSYEQYF.

This clonotype has a handful of counts. This chain links TRBV7-8 with TRBJ2-3; D unresolved. Germline assignment: CDR1 SGHVS and CDR2 FQNEAQ. The V end lost 2 bases, the J end lost 2 bases, and 11 bases lay between the germline ends. CDR3 length: 15 amino acids. The CDR3 spells CASSLTSEPTDTQYF. CDR3 DNA sequence: TGTGCCAGCAGCTTAACCAGCGAACCCACAGATACGCAGTATTTT. Combining the CDR3 with reference TRBV7-8 and TRBJ2-3 gives the whole variable domain GAGVSQSPRYKVAKRGQDVALRCDPISGHVSLFWYQQALGQGPEFLTYFQNEAQLDKSGLPSDRFFAERPEGSVSTLKIQRTQQEDSAVYLCASSLTSEPTDTQYFGPGTRLTVL.

This chain connects TRBV4-2 to TRBJ2-7; no definite D call. V lost 0 bases to trimming and J lost 6 bases, with 3 bases between them. CDR1 is LGHNA, CDR2 YNFKEQ, per germline. The CDR3 contains 11 residues. In DNA, the CDR3 is TGTGCCAGCAGCCAAGAGGGCGAGCAGTACTTC. Protein: CASSQEGEQYF.

This sequence joins TRBV20-1 and TRBJ1-5, with D hard to call. This CDR3 is 17 amino acids long. Germline values: CDR1 DFQATT, CDR2 SNEGSKA (reference sequence). V was clipped by 4 bases and J by 0 bases, with 19 bases between them. The CDR3 nucleotides are TGCAGTGCTACCCCGGGAGCACTATCCTATAGCAATCAGCCCCAGCATTTT. Its protein is CSATPGALSYSNQPQHF.

V usage is TRBV28 and J usage is TRBJ2-1, with TRBD2 matching 11 bases. The trim removed 1 base at V and 4 bases at J, leaving 9 bases unmatched. This CDR3 has 18 residues. Germline V CDR1 and CDR2: MDHEN, SYDVKM. CDR3 sequence (DNA): TGTGCCAGCAGTTTATTGCGGCTAGCGGGAGGCTTGTACAATGAGCAGTTCTTC. Amino acid sequence: CASSLLRLAGGLYNEQFF.